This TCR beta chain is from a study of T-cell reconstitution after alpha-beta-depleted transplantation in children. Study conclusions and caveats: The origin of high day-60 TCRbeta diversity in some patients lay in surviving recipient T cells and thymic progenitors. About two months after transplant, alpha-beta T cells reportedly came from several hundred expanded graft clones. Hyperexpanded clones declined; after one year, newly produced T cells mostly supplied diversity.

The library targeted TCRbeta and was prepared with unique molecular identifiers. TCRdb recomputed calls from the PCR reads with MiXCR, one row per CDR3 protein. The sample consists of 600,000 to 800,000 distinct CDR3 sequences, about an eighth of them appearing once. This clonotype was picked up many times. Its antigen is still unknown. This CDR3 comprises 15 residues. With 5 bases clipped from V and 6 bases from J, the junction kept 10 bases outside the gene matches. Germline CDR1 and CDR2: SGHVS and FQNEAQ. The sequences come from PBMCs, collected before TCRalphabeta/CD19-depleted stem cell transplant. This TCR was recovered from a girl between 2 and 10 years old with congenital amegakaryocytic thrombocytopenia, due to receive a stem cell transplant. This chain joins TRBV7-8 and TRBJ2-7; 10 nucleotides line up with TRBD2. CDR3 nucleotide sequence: TGTGCCAGCAGCGCCGATCTAGCGGGAGATTCCGAGCAGTACTTC. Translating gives CASSADLAGDSEQYF.